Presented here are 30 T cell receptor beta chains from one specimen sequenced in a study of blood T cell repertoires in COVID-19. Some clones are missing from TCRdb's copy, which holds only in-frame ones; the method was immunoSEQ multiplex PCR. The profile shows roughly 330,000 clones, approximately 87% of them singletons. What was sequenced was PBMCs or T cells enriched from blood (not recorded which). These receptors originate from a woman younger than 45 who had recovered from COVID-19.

The CDR3 DNA reads as TGTGCCAGCAGTGAAAGCCTAGCGGGGGGGTATGAGCAGTTCTTC. Protein product: CASSESLAGGYEQFF. The rearrangement links TRBV6-4 to TRBJ2-1; 12 positions match TRBD2. This CDR3 spans 15 amino acids. Germline values: CDR1 MRHNA, CDR2 SNTAGT. V lost 3 bases to trimming and J lost 8 bases; unmatched junction nucleotides: 5.

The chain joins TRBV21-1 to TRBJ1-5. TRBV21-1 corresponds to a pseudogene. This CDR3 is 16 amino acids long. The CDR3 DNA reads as TGTGCCAGCAGCCCAGGGAGGGGAAATAGCAATCAGCCCCAGCATTTT. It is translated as CASSPGRGNSNQPQHF.

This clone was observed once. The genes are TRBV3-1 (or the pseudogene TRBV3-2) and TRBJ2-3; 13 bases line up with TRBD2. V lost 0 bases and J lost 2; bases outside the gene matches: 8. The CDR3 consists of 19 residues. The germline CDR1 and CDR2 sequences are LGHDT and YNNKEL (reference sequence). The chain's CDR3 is CASSQDSWTSGGDTDTQYF. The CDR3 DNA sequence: TGTGCCAGCAGCCAAGATTCTTGGACTAGCGGGGGAGACACAGATACGCAGTATTTT.

The CDR3 loop reads CASSPTGARQPQHF. CDR3 nucleotides: TGTGCCAGCAGCCCCACAGGGGCGAGGCAGCCCCAGCATTTT. The chain has TRBV9 and TRBJ1-5; 7 nucleotides line up with TRBD1. From germline, CDR1 is SGDLS and CDR2 YYNGEE. This CDR3 has 14 residues. V trimming: 4 bases; J trimming: 7 bases; junction bases outside the gene matches: 8.

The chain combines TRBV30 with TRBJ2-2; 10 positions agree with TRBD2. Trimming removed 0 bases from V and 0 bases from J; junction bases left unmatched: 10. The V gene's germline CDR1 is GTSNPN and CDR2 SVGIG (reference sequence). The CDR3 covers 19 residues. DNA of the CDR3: TGTGCCTGGAGTGTACGCCGTCTAGCGGGGGTTGCGAACACCGGGGAGCTGTTTTTT. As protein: CAWSVRRLAGVANTGELFF.

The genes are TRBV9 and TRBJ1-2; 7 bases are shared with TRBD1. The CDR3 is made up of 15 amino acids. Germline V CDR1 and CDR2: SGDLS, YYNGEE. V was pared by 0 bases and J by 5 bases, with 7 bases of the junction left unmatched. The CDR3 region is CASSVALGTAYGYTF. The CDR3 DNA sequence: TGTGCCAGCAGCGTAGCCCTTGGGACAGCATATGGCTACACCTTC. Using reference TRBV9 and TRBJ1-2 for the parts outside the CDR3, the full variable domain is DSGVTQTPKHLITATGQRVTLRCSPRSGDLSVYWYQQSLDQGLQFLIQYYNGEERAKGNILERFSAQQFPDLHSELNLSSLELGDSALYFCASSVALGTAYGYTFGSGTRLTVV.

CDR3 nucleotides: TGCGCCAGCAGCCTCACCCCGGGACAGGGATTTCGTGGCTACACCTTC. Translating it yields CASSLTPGQGFRGYTF. V is TRBV4-1 and J is TRBJ1-2; 9 bases are shared with TRBD1. The CDR3 contains 16 residues. Germline V gene data show CDR1 as MGHRA and CDR2 as YSYEKL. V shed 4 bases and J 7 bases; nucleotides not matched to a gene: 13.

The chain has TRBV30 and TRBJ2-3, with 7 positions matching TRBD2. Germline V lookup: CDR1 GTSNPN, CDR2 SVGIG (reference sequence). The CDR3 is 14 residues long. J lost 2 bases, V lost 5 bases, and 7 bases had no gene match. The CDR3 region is CAWSPGLSTDTQYF. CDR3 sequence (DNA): TGTGCCTGGTCGCCGGGACTATCCACAGATACGCAGTATTTT.

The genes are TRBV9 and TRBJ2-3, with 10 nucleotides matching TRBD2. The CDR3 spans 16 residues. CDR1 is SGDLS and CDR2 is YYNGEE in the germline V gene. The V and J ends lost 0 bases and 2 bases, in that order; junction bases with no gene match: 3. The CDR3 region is CASSVGSGGYTDTQYF. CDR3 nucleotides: TGTGCCAGCAGCGTAGGTAGCGGGGGGTACACAGATACGCAGTATTTT.

The CDR3 region has the DNA TGTGCCAGCAGTCCGTACGGAGATACGCAGTATTTT. This translates into CASSPYGDTQYF. The V gene is TRBV6-5, the J gene TRBJ2-3, with unresolved D. V was shortened by 5 bases and J by 5 bases, with 8 bases between the two germline ends. Looked up from germline, CDR1 is MNHEY and CDR2 is SVGAGI. The CDR3 spans 12 residues.

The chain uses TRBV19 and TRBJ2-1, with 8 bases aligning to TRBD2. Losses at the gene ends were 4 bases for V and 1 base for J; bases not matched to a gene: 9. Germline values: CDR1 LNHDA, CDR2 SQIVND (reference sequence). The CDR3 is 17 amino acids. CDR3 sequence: CASSTTQAGESYNEQFF. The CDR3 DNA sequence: TGTGCCAGTAGTACAACCCAAGCGGGGGAGTCCTACAATGAGCAGTTCTTC.

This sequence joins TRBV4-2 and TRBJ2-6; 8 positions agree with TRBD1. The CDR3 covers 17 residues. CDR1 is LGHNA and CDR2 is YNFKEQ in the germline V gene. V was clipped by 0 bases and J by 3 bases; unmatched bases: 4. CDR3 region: CASSQETGGSGANVLTF. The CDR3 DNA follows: TGTGCCAGCAGCCAAGAAACAGGGGGAAGTGGGGCCAACGTCCTGACTTTC.

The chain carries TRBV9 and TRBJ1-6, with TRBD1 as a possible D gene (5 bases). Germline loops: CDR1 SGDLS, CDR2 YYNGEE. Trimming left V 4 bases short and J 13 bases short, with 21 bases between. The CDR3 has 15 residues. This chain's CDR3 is CASSPLAGPTNPLHF. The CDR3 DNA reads TGTGCCAGCAGCCCTCTAGCGGGGCCGACTAATCCCCTCCACTTT.

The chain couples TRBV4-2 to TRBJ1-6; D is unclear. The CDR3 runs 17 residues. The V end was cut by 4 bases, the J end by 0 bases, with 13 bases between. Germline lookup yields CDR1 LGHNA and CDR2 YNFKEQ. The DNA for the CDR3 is TGTGCCAGCAGCCCCGACGAGGGAAACTCCTATAATTCACCCCTCCACTTT. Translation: CASSPDEGNSYNSPLHF.

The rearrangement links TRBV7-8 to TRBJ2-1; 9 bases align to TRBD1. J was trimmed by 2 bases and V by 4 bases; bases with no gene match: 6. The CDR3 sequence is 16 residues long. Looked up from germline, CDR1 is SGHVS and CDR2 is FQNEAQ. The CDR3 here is CASSWGGTGTYNEQFF. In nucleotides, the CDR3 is TGTGCCAGCAGCTGGGGGGGGACAGGGACCTACAATGAGCAGTTCTTC.

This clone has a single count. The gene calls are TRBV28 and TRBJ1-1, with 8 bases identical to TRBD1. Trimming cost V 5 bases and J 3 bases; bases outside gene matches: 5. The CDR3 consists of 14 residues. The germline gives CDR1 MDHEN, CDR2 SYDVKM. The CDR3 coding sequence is TGTGCCAGCAGTACCGGGACAGGCCACACTGAAGCTTTCTTT. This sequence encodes CASSTGTGHTEAFF. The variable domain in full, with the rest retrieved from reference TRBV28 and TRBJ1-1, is DVKVTQSSRYLVKRTGEKVFLECVQDMDHENMFWYRQDPGLGLRLIYFSYDVKMKEKGDIPEGYSVSREKKERFSLILESASTNQTSMYLCASSTGTGHTEAFFGQGTRLTVV.

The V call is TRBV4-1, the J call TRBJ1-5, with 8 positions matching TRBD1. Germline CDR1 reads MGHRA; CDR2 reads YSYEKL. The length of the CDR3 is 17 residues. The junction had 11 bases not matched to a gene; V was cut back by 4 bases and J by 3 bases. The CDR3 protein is CASSRNRQGSYNQPQHF. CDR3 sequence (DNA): TGCGCCAGCAGCCGAAATAGACAGGGGAGTTACAATCAGCCCCAGCATTTT.

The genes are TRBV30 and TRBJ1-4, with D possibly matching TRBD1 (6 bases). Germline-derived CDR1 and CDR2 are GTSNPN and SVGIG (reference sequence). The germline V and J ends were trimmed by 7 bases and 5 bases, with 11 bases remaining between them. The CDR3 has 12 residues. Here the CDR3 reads CAFQGNNEKLFF. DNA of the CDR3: TGTGCCTTCCAGGGGAACAATGAAAAACTGTTTTTT.

CDR3 loop: CASSLKRADTQYF. As DNA, the CDR3 is TGTGCCAGCAGCTTAAAGAGGGCAGATACGCAGTATTTT. The chain uses TRBV7-6 and TRBJ2-3; TRBD2 might be the D (5 bases). The CDR3 extends over 13 amino acids. CDR1 is SGHVS, CDR2 FNYEAQ, per germline. V lost 2 bases to trimming and J lost 4 bases, with 7 bases between them.

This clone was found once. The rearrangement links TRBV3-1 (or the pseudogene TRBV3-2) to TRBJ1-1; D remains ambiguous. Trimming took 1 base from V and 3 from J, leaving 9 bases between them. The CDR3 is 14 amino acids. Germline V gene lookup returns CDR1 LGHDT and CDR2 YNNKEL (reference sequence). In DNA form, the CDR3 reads TGTGCCAGCAGCCAAGGGCCACGGGACACTGAAGCTTTCTTT. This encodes CASSQGPRDTEAFF.

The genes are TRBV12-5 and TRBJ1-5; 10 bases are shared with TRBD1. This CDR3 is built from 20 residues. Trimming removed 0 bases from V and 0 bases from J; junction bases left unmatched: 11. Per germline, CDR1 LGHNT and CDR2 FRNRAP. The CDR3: CASGLVFGTGERYSNQPQHF. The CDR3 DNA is TGTGCTAGTGGTTTGGTATTCGGGACAGGGGAGAGATATAGCAATCAGCCCCAGCATTTT.

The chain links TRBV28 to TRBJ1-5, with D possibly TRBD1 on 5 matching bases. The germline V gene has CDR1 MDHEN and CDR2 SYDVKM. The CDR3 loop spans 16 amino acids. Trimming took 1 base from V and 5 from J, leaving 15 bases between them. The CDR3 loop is CASSLSVGPGYQPQHF. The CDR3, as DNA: TGTGCCAGCAGTTTATCGGTCGGGCCAGGGTATCAGCCCCAGCATTTT.

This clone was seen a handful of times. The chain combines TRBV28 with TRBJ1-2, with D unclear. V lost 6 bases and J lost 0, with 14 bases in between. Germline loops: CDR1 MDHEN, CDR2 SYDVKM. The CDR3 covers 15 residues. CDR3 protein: CASRADSLSNYGYTF. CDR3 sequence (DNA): TGTGCCAGCAGGGCAGACTCCTTATCTAACTATGGCTACACCTTC.

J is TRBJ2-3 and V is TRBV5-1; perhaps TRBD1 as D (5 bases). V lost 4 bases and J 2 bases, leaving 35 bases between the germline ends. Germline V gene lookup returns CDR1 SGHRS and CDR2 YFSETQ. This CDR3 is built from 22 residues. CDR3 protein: CASSVVPTWGRQFLNHTDTQYF. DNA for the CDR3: TGCGCCAGCAGCGTCGTGCCAACCTGGGGCAGACAATTTTTAAATCACACAGATACGCAGTATTTT.

This chain's CDR3 is CASSFNQGSGNTIYF. CDR3 nucleotide sequence: TGTGCCAGCAGCTTCAACCAGGGCTCTGGAAACACCATATATTTT. The genes are TRBV5-4 and TRBJ1-3; tentative D call: TRBD1 (5 bases). Germline assignment: CDR1 SGHNT and CDR2 YYREEE (reference sequence). V lost 2 bases and J 0 bases, leaving 9 bases between the germline ends. The CDR3 has 15 amino acids.

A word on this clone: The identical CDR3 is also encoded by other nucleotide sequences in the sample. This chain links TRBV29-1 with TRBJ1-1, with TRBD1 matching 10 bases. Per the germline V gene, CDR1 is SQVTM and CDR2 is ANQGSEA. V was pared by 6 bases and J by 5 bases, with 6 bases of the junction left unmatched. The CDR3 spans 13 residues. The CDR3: CSVSRTGGTEAFF. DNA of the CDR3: TGCAGCGTCTCGCGGACAGGGGGAACTGAAGCTTTCTTT.

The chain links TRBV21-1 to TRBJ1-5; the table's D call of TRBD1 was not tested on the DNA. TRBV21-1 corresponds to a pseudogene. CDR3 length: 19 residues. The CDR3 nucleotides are TGTGCCAGCAGCAATTACAGGGGGCGCATGGGTCGGAGCAATCAGCCCCAGCATTTT. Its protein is CASSNYRGRMGRSNQPQHF.

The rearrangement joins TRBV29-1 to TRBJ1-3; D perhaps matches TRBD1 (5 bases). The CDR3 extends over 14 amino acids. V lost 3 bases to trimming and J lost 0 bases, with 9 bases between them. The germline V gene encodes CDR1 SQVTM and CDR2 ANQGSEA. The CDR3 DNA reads TGCAGCGTTGAGGCAGGGAACTCTGGAAACACCATATATTTT. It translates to CSVEAGNSGNTIYF.

In nucleotides, the CDR3 is TGTGCCAGCAGCTTGGAGAGCGGGGGGGCCTACGAGCAGTACTTC. Protein sequence: CASSLESGGAYEQYF. V usage is TRBV5-4 and J usage is TRBJ2-7; 10 positions match TRBD2. V was clipped by 0 bases and J by 2 bases; unmatched bases: 2. The CDR3 extends over 15 amino acids. Germline loops: CDR1 SGHNT, CDR2 YYREEE (reference sequence).

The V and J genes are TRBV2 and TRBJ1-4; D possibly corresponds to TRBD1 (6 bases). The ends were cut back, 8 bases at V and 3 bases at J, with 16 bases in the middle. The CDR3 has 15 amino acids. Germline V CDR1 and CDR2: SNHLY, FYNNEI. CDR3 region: CASQVQGPSNEKLFF. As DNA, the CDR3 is TGTGCCAGCCAGGTCCAGGGGCCCTCTAATGAAAAACTGTTTTTT.